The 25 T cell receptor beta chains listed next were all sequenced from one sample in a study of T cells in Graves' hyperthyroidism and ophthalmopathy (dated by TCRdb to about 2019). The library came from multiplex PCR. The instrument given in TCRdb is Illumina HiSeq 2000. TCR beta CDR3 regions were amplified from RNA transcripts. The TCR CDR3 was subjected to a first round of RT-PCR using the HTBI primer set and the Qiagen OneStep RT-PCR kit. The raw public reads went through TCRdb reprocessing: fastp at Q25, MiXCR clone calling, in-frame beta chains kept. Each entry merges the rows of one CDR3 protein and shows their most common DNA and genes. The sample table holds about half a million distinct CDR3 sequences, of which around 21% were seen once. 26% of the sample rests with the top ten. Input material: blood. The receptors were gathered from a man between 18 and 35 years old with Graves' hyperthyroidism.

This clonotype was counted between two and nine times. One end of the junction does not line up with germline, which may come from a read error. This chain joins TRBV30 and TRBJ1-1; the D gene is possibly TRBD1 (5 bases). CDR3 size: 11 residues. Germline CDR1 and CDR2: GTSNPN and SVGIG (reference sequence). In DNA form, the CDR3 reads TGTGCCTCCTCATACGGGACTGAAGCTTGCTTT. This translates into CASSYGTEACF.

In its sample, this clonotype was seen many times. The CDR3, as DNA: TGCAGCGTCGAGAGGGGCGCAGGGGAGCTGTTTTTT. This sequence encodes CSVERGAGELFF. The chain employs TRBV29-1 and TRBJ2-2; D tentatively fits TRBD1 or TRBD2 (5 bases each). The germline V gene encodes CDR1 SQVTM and CDR2 ANQGSEA. The CDR3 consists of 12 residues. Trimming shortened V by 6 bases and J by 8 bases, and 13 bases separated the two germline ends.

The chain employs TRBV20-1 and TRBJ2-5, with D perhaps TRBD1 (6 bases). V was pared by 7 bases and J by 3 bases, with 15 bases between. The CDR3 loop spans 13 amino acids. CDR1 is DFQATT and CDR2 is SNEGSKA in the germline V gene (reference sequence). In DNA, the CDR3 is TGCAGTGGTCTGCGGACAGAGAAAGAGACCCAGTACTTC. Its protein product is CSGLRTEKETQYF.

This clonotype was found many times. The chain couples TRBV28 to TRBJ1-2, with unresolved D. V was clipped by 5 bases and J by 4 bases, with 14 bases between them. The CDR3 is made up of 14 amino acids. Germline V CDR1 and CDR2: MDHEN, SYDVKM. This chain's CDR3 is CASSTRRILYGYTF. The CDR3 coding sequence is TGTGCCAGCAGTACCCGACGGATTCTCTATGGCTACACCTTC.

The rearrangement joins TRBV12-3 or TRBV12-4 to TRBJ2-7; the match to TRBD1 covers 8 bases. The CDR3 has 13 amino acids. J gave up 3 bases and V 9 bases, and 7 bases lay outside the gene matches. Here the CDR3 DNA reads TGTGCCAGTAAAAGTACAGGGGGCTACGAGCAGTACTTC. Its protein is CASKSTGGYEQYF.

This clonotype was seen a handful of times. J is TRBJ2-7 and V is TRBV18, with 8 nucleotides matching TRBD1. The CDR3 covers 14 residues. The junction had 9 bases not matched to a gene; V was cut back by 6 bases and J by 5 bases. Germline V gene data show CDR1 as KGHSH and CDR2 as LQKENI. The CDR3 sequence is CASSPSQGADEQYF. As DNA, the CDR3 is TGTGCCAGCTCCCCCAGCCAGGGGGCGGACGAGCAGTACTTC.

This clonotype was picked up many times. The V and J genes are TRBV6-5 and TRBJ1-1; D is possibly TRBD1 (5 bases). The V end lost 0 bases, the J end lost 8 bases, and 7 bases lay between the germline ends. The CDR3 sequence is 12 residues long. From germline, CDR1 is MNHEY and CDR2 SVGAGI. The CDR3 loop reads CASSYSGEEAFF. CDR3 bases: TGTGCCAGCAGTTACTCGGGGGAAGAAGCTTTCTTT.

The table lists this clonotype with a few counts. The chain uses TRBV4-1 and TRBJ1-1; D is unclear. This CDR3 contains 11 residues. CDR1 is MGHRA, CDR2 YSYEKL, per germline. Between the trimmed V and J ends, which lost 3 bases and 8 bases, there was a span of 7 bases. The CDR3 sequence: CASSQGYEAFF. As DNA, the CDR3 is TGCGCCAGCAGCCAGGGATACGAAGCTTTCTTT.

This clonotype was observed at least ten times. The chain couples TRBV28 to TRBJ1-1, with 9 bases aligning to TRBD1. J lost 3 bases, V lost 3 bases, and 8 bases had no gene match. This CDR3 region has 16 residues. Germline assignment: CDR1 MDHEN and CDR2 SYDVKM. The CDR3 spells CASSFGGTGYHTEAFF. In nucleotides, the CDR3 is TGTGCCAGCAGTTTTGGGGGGACAGGGTATCACACTGAAGCTTTCTTT.

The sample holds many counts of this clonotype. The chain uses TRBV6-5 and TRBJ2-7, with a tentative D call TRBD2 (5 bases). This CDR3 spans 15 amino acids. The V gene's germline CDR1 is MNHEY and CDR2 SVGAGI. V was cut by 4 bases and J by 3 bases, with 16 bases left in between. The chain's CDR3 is CASSSSGIGVYEQYF. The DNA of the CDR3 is TGTGCCAGCAGTTCCTCCGGGATCGGGGTCTACGAGCAGTACTTC.

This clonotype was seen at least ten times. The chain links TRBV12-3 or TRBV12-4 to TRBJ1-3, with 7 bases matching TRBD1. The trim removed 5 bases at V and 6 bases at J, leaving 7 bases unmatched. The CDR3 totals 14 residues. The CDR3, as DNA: TGTGCCAGCAGTCTCAGACAGGGTGTAAACACCATATATTTT. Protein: CASSLRQGVNTIYF.

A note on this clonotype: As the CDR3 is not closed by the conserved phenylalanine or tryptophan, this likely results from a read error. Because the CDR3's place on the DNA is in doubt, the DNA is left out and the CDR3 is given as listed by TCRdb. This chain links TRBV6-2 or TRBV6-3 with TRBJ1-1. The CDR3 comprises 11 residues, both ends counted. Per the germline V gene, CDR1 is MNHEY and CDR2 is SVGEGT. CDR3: CASSYGVIACL.

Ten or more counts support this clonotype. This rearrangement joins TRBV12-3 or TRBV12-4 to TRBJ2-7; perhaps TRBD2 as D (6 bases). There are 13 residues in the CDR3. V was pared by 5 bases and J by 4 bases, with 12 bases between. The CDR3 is CASSLRAGYEQYF. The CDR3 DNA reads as TGTGCCAGCAGTCTCCGGGCGGGGTACGAGCAGTACTTC.

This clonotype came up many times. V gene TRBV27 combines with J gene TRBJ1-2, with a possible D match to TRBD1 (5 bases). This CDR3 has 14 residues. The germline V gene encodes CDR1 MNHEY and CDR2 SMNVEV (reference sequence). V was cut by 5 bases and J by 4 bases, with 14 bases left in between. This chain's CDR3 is CASSTVDRAYGYTF. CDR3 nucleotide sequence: TGTGCCAGCAGTACAGTCGACAGAGCCTATGGCTACACCTTC.

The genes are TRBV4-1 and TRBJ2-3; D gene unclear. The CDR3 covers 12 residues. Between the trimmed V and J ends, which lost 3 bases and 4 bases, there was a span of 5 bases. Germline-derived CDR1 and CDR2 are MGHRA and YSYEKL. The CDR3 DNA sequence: TGCGCCAGCAGCCAGATCGCAGATACGCAGTATTTT. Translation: CASSQIADTQYF.

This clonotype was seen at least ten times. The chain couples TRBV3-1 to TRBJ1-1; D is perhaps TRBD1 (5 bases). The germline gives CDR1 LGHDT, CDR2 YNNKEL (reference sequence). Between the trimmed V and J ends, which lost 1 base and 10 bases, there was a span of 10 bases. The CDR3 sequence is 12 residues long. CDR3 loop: CASSQVKGSAFF. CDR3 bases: TGTGCCAGCAGCCAAGTCAAGGGGTCAGCTTTCTTT.

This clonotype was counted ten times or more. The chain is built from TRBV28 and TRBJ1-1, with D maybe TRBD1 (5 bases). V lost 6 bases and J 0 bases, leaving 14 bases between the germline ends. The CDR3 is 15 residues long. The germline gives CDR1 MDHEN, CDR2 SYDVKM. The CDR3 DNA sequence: TGTGCCAGCAGCCCGTGGGGCGAATTGAACACTGAAGCTTTCTTT. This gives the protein CASSPWGELNTEAFF.

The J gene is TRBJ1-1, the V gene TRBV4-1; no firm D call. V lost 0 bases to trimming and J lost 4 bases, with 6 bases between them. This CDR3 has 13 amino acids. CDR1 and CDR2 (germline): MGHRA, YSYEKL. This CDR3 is CASSQDWTTEAFF. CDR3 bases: TGCGCCAGCAGCCAAGATTGGACCACTGAAGCTTTCTTT.

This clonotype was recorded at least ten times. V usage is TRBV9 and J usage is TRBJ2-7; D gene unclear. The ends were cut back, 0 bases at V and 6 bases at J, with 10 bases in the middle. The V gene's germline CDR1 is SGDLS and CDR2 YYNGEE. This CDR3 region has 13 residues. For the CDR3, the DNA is TGTGCCAGCAGCGTAGATTCTAGGGCCGAGCAGTACTTC. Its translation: CASSVDSRAEQYF.

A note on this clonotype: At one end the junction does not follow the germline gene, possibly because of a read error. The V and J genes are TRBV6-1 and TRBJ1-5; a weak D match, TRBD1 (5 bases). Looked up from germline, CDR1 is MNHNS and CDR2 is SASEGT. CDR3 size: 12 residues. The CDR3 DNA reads TGTGCCAGCAACGTCGAGGGGCAGCCTCAGCATTTT. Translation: CASNVEGQPQHF.

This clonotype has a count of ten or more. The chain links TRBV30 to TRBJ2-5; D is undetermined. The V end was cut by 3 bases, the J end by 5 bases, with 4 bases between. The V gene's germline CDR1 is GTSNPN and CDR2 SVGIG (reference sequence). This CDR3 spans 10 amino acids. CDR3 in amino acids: CAWSGETQYF. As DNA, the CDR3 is TGTGCCTGGAGCGGTGAGACCCAGTACTTC.

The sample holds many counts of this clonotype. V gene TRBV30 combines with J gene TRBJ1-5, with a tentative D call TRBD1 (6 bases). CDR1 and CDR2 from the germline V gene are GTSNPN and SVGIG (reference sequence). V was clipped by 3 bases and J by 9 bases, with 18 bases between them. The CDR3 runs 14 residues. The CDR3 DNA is TGTGCCTGGAGGGAGACAGGTGGGGGTATGCCCCAGCATTTT. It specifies CAWRETGGGMPQHF.

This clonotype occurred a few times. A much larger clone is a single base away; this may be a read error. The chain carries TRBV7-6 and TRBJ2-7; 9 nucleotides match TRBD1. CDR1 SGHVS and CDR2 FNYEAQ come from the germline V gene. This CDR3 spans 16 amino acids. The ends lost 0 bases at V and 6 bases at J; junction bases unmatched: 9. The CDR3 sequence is CASSLAFGTGIGEQYF. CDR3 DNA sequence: TGTGCCAGCAGCTTAGCCTTCGGGACAGGGATTGGCGAGCAGTACTTC.

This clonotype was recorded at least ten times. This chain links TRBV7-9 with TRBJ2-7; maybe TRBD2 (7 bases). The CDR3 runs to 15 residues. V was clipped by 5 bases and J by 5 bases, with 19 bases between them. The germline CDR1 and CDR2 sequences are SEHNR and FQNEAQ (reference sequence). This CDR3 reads CASSLNIGGADEQYF. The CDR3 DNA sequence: TGTGCCAGCAGCCTTAATATTGGGGGGGCGGACGAGCAGTACTTC.

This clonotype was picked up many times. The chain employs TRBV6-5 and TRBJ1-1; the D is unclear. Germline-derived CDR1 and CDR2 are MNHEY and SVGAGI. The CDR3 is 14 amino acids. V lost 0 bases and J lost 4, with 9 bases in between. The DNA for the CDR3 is TGTGCCAGCAGTTACTCGGACTTAGGCACTGAAGCTTTCTTT. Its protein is CASSYSDLGTEAFF.